The 6 T cell receptor beta chains below come from one sample, sequenced in a study of blood T cell repertoires in COVID-19. TCRdb keeps only in-frame clones here, not all; method: immunoSEQ multiplex PCR. In the table there are 160,000 or so clones, less than 90% of which are singletons. Sample: peripheral blood. The source of these receptors is an older woman with acute or convalescent COVID-19.

The chain joins TRBV5-6 to TRBJ1-1; possible D gene TRBD1, 5 bases. The CDR3 is made up of 14 amino acids. Germline-derived CDR1 and CDR2 are SGHDT and YYEEEE. V lost 5 bases, J lost 11 bases, and 22 bases lay in between. The CDR3 spells CASSSGGVSHIAFF. The CDR3 DNA sequence: TGTGCCAGCAGTTCGGGAGGGGTGTCCCATATCGCTTTCTTT. Based on the CDR3 plus reference TRBV5-6 and TRBJ1-1, the full variable domain is DAGVTQSPTHLIKTRGQQVTLRCSPKSGHDTVSWYQQALGQGPQFIFQYYEEEERQRGNFPDRFSGHQFPNYSSELNVNALLLGDSALYLCASSSGGVSHIAFFGQGTRLTVV.

The J gene is TRBJ1-1, the V gene TRBV29-1; D call uncertain. The V gene lost 6 bases and the J gene lost 3 bases, with 11 bases spanning the gap. CDR3 length: 12 residues. The germline V gene encodes CDR1 SQVTM and CDR2 ANQGSEA. CDR3 sequence: CSVREGYTEAFF. In DNA, the CDR3 is TGCAGCGTGCGGGAGGGTTACACTGAAGCTTTCTTT.

The chain carries TRBV6-5 and TRBJ1-2; D unresolved. The CDR3 has 15 residues. V was trimmed by 6 bases and J by 0 bases, leaving 14 bases between them. CDR1 and CDR2 (germline): MNHEY, SVGAGI. The CDR3 region is CASSPTGRTNYGYTF. CDR3 bases: TGTGCCAGCAGCCCCACCGGGAGAACTAACTATGGCTACACCTTC.

The chain has TRBV4-1 and TRBJ1-1, with a possible D match to TRBD1 (5 bases). CDR3 length: 17 residues. Trimming cost V 4 bases and J 0 bases, with 18 bases left between them. Looked up from germline, CDR1 is MGHRA and CDR2 is YSYEKL. The CDR3 bases are TGCGCCAGCAGCCCCCAAACAGGAAGAACTATGAACACTGAAGCTTTCTTT. Translating gives CASSPQTGRTMNTEAFF.

The chain employs TRBV4-1 and TRBJ1-5; D is possibly TRBD1 (6 bases). This CDR3 is 17 amino acids long. In germline, CDR1 is MGHRA, CDR2 YSYEKL. Trimming left V 2 bases short and J 7 bases short, with 21 bases between. CDR3 residues: CASSQNPPGASGQPQHF. CDR3 DNA sequence: TGCGCCAGCAGCCAAAACCCCCCAGGGGCCTCGGGGCAGCCCCAGCATTTT.

The chain joins TRBV28 to TRBJ1-5; possible D gene TRBD1, 5 bases. CDR1 and CDR2 (germline): MDHEN, SYDVKM. V was trimmed by 8 bases and J by 1 base, leaving 12 bases between them. The length of the CDR3 is 14 residues. For the CDR3, the DNA is TGTGCCAGCGGACCGGGGGGAAGCAATCAGCCCCAGCATTTT. Residues: CASGPGGSNQPQHF.